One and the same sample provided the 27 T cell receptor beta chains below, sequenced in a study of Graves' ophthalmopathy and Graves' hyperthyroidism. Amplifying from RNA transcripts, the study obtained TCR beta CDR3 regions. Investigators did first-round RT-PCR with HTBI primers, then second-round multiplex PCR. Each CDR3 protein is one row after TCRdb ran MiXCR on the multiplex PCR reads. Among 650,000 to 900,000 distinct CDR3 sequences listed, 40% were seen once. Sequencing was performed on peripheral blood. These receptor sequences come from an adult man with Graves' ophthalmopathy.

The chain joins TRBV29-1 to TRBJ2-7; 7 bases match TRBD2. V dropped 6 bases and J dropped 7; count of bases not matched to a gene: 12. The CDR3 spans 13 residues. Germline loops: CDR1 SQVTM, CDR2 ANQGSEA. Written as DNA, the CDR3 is TGCAGCGTGGGCCGGGGGGTCCGTGGGGAGCAGTACTTC. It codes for CSVGRGVRGEQYF.

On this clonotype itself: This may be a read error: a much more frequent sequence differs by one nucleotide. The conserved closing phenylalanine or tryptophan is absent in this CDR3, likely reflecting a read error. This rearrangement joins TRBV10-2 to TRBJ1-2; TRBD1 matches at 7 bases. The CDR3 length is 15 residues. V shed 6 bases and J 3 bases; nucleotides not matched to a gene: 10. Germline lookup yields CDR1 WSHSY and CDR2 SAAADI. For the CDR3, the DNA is TGCGCCAGCAGCGCGGAGGGGGCAAGGGACTATGGCTACACCCTC. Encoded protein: CASSAEGARDYGYTL.

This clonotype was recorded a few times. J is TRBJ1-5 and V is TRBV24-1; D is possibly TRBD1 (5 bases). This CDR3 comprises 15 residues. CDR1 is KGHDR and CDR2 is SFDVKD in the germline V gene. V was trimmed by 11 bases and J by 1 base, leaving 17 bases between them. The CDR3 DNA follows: TGTGCCAGCAGGGCCAGGGTTGGGAGCAATCAGCCCCAGCATTTT. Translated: CASRARVGSNQPQHF.

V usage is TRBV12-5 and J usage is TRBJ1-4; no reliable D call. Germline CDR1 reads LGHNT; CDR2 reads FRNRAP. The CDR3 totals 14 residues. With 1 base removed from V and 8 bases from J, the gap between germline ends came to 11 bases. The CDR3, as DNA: TGTGCTAGTGGTTTGGGCGGGGAAGACGAAAAACTGTTTTTT. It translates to CASGLGGEDEKLFF.

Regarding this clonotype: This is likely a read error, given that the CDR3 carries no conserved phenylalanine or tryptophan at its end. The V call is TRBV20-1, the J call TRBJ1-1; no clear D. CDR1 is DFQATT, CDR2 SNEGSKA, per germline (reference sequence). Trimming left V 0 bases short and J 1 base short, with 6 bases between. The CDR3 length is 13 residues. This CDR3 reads CSARETRNTEAFL. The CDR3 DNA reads TGCAGTGCTAGAGAAACCAGGAACACTGAAGCTTTCCTT.

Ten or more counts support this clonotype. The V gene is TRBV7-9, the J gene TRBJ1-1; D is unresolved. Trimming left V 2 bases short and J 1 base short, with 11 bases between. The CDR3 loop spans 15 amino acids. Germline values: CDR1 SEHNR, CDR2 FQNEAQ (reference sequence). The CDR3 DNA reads TGTGCCAGCAGCTTAACCCGATTACCGAACACTGAAGCTTTCTTT. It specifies CASSLTRLPNTEAFF.

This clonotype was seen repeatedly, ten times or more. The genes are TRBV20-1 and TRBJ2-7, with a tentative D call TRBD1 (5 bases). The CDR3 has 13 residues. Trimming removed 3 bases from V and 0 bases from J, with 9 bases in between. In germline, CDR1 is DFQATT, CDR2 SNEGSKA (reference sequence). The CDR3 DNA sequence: TGCAGTGCTAGGGACATCCGCTCCTACGAGCAGTACTTC. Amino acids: CSARDIRSYEQYF.

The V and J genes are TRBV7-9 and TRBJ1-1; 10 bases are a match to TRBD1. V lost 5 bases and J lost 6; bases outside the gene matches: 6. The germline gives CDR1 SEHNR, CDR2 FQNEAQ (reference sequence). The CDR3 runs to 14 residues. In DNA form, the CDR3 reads TGTGCCAGCAGCCGACAGGGGGCTGGTCCTGAAGCTTTCTTT. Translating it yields CASSRQGAGPEAFF.

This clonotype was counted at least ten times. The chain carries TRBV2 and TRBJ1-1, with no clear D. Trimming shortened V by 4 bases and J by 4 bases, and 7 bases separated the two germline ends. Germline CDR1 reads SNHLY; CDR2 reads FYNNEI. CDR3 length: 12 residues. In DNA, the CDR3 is TGTGCCAGCAGTGTTACGGCCACTGAAGCTTTCTTT. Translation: CASSVTATEAFF.

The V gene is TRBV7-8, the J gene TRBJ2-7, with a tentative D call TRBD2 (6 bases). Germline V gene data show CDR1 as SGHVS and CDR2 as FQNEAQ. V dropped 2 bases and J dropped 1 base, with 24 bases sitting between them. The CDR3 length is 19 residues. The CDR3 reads CASSLIPSGSRGRSYEQYF. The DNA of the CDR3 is TGTGCCAGCAGCTTAATACCTTCGGGCTCTCGGGGGAGGTCCTACGAGCAGTACTTC.

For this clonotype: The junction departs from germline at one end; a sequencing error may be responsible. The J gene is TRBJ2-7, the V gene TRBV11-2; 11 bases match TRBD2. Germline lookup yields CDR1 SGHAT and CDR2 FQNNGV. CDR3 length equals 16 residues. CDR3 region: CASSFPPLAGVYERYF. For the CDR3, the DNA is TGTGCCAGCAGCTTCCCCCCACTAGCGGGAGTCTACGAGCGGTACTTC. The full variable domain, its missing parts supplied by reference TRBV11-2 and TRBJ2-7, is EAGVAQSPRYKIIEKRQSVAFWCNPISGHATLYWYQQILGQGPKLLIQFQNNGVVDDSQLPKDRFSAERLKGVDSTLKIQPAKLEDSAVYLCASSFPPLAGVYERYFGPGTRLTVT.

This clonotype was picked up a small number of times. In nucleotides, the CDR3 is TGTGCCAGCAGTTTAGACAGGATAGATGGCTACACCTTC. Encoded protein: CASSLDRIDGYTF. The chain recombines TRBV6-5 with TRBJ1-2, with D perhaps TRBD1 (6 bases). CDR1 is MNHEY and CDR2 is SVGAGI in the germline V gene. V lost 4 bases to trimming and J lost 6 bases, with 12 bases between them. This CDR3 is 13 amino acids long.

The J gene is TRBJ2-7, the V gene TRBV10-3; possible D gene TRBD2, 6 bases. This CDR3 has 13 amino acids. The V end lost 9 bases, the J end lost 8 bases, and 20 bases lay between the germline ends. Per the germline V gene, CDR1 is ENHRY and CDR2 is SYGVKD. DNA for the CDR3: TGTGCCATTGGGACTGGACCGAACAATCAGCAGTACTTC. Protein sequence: CAIGTGPNNQQYF.

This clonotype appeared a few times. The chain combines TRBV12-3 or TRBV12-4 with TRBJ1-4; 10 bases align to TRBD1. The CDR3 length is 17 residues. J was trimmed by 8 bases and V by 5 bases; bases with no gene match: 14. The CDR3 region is CASSRPGTGEGGEKLFF. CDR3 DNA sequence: TGTGCCAGCAGTCGTCCCGGGACAGGGGAAGGAGGGGAAAAACTGTTTTTT.

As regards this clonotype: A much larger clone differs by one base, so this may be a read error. The CDR3 loop reads CATSREGAGGLGRETQYF. The DNA of the CDR3 is TGTGCCACCAGCAGAGAGGGGGCAGGGGGCTTGGGAAGAGAGACCCAGTACTTC. The chain carries TRBV15 and TRBJ2-5, with TRBD1 matching 8 bases. The ends lost 0 bases at V and 4 bases at J; junction bases unmatched: 13. Germline lookup yields CDR1 LNHNV and CDR2 YYDKDF (reference sequence). The CDR3 totals 18 residues.

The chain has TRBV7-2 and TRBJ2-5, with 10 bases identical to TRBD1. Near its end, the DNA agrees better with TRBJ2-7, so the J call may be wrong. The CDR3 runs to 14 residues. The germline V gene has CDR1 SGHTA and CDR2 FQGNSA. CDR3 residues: CASSRTGGSDEQYF. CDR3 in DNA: TGTGCCAGCAGCCGGACAGGGGGGTCCGACGAGCAGTACTTC.

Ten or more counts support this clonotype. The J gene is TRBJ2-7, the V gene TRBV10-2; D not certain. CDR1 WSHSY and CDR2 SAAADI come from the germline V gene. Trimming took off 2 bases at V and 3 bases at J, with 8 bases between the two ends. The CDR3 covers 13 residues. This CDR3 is CASSEGLIYEQYF. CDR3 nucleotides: TGCGCCAGCAGTGAGGGCCTAATCTACGAGCAGTACTTC.

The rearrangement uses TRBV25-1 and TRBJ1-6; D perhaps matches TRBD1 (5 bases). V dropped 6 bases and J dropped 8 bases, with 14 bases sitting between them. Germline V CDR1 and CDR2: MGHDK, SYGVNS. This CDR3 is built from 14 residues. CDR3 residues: CASSPMAGDSPLHF. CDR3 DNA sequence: TGTGCCAGCAGCCCTATGGCGGGGGATTCACCCCTCCACTTT.

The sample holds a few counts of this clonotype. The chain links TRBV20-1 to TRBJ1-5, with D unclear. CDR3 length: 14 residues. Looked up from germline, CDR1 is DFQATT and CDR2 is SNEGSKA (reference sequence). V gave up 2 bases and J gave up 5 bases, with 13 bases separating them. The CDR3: CSARSSGRDQPQHF. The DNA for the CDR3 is TGCAGTGCTAGATCCTCGGGAAGAGATCAGCCCCAGCATTTT.

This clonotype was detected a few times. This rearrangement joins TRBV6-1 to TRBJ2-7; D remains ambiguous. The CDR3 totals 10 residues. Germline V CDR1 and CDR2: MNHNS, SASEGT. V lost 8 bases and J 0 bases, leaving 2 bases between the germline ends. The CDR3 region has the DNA TGTGCCAGCTACTCCTACGAGCAGTACTTC. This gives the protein CASYSYEQYF.

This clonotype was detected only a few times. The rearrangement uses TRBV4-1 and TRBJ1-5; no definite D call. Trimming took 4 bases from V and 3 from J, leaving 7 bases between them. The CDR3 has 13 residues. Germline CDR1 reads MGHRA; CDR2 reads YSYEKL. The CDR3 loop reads CASSRALNQPQHF. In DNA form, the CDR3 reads TGCGCCAGCAGCCGGGCCCTCAATCAGCCCCAGCATTTT.

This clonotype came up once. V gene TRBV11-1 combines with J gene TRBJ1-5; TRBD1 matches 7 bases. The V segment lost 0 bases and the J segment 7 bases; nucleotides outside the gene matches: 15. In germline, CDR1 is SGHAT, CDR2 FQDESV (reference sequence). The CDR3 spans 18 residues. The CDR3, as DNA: TGTGCCAGCAGCTTAGCGGCCTTGGGCAGGGGGGCGGGACAGCCCCAGCATTTT. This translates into CASSLAALGRGAGQPQHF.

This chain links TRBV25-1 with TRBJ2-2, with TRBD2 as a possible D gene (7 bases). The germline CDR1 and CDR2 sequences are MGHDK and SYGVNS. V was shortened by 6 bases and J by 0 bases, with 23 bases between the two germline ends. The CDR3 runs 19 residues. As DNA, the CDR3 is TGTGCCAGCAGCTCCCCCCGCCGGGGGGCTAAAACGAACACCGGGGAGCTGTTTTTT. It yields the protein CASSSPRRGAKTNTGELFF.

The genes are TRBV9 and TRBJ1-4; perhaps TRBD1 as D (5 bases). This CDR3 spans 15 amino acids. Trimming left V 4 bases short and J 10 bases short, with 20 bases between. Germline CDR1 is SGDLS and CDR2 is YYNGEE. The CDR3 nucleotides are TGTGCCAGCAGCACCATAGCGGGGGGGGGAGGAAAACTGTTTTTT. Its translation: CASSTIAGGGGKLFF.

The CDR3: CASSESGVKQPQHF. The CDR3 DNA sequence: TGCGCCAGCAGTGAGTCAGGGGTGAAACAGCCCCAGCATTTT. The chain carries TRBV10-2 and TRBJ1-5; possibly TRBD1 for D (5 bases). The V gene's germline CDR1 is WSHSY and CDR2 SAAADI. The CDR3 has 14 amino acids. Trimming removed 0 bases from V and 7 bases from J, with 10 bases in between.

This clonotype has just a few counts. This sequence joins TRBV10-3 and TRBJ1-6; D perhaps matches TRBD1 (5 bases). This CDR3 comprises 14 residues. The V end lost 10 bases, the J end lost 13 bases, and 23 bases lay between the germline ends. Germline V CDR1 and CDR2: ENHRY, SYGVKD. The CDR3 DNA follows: TGTGCCAGCAGACCGGGACCGGGGGTTAGGCCCCTCCACTTT. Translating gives CASRPGPGVRPLHF.

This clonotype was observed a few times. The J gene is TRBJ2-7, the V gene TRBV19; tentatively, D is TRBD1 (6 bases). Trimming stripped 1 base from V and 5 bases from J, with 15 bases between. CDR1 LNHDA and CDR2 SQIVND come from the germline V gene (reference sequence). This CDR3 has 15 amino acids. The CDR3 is CASSIGPGHLNEQYF. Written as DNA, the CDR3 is TGTGCCAGTAGTATAGGGCCGGGACATCTCAACGAGCAGTACTTC. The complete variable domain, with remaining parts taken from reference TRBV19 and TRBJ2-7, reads DGGITQSPKYLFRKEGQNVTLSCEQNLNHDAMYWYRQDPGQGLRLIYYSQIVNDFQKGDIAEGYSVSREKKESFPLTVTSAQKNPTAFYLCASSIGPGHLNEQYFGPGTRLTVT.